These T cell receptor beta chains were read from a single sample in a study of blood T cell repertoires in COVID-19. The method was immunoSEQ multiplex PCR; TCRdb's version includes in-frame clones alone and lacks a portion of them. In the table there are about 130,000 clones, around 81% of which are singletons. Sequenced sample: peripheral blood. The source of these receptors is a woman in her fifties or sixties with acute or convalescent COVID-19. CDR3s include the opening cysteine and the closing phenylalanine or tryptophan. Clone size is given for some rows only: seen once, a few or many times, or a class if the clone is expanded.

TRBJ2-3	-	TRBV18	CASSPTSGGAGGTQYF
TRBJ2-7	-	TRBV5-1	CASSPLPGGEQYF
TRBJ1-2	-	TRBV28	CASRTGGNYGYTF
TRBJ1-5	-	TRBV19	CASSIPGGQPQHF
TRBJ1-2	few	TRBV19	CASSQDRGYGYTF
TRBJ2-7	-	TRBV6-5	CASTRDYNYEQYF
TRBJ2-2	-	TRBV11-2	CASSFLRDTGELFF
TRBJ2-7	-	TRBV6-5	CASSSRYEQYF
TRBJ2-1	-	TRBV30	CACPGGFNEQFF
TRBJ1-6	-	TRBV10-3	CAIRGGASYNSPLHF
TRBJ2-7	-	TRBV5-1	CASSSGDANYEQYF
TRBJ1-5	-	TRBV6-2/TRBV6-3	CASSSSPGTGFGNQPQHF
TRBJ1-5	-	TRBV29-1	CSVEVGVGQPQHF
TRBJ1-1	-	TRBV30	CAWEQGDGTEAFF
TRBJ2-3	-	TRBV19	CASSINSISTDTQYF
TRBJ2-7	-	TRBV28	CASRSPTGITYEQYF
TRBJ2-1	-	TRBV7-3	CASSRQSSSYNEQFF